Following are 13 T cell receptor beta chains from one sample sequenced in a study of T cell repertoires in cytomegalovirus infection. These TCRs are of unknown antigen specificity. TCRdb re-analysed the reads in MiXCR, keeping a single row per CDR3 protein. The sample has some 350,000 distinct CDR3 sequences, 25% to 35% seen once. The sequencing used cultured PBMCs, collected from culture after CMV antigen stimulation. Receptors originate from a human donor in good health (CMV status not recorded). Some clones in this sample may be carry-over from other donors' samples.

V is TRBV7-2 and J is TRBJ2-5, with D uncertain. The CDR3 sequence is 11 residues long. The germline V gene has CDR1 SGHTA and CDR2 FQGNSA. The V end was cut by 3 bases, the J end by 8 bases, with 7 bases between. In nucleotides, the CDR3 is TGTGCCAGCAGCTTCGTTGGAACCCAGTACTTC. It codes for CASSFVGTQYF.

The CDR3 sequence: CASGLVSSSGNTIYF. CDR3 nucleotide sequence: TGTGCTAGTGGTTTGGTCTCATCCTCTGGAAACACCATATATTTT. The rearrangement links TRBV12-5 to TRBJ1-3; D call uncertain. The CDR3 consists of 15 residues. Germline CDR1 LGHNT, CDR2 FRNRAP. Trimming removed 0 bases at V and 0 bases at J, with 6 bases between.

This clonotype was seen a few times. The chain employs TRBV6-6 and TRBJ2-2; 7 nucleotides agree with TRBD1. V trimming: 6 bases; J trimming: 1 base; junction bases outside the gene matches: 8. CDR3 length equals 16 residues. Germline CDR1 MNHNY, CDR2 SVGAGI (reference sequence). CDR3 bases: TGTGCCAGCAGCCTACAGGGGCCCTTGAACACCGGGGAGCTGTTTTTT. Translation: CASSLQGPLNTGELFF.

A few counts support this clonotype. J is TRBJ2-5 and V is TRBV4-2, with 8 bases that match TRBD2. J gave up 0 bases and V 0 bases, and 6 bases lay outside the gene matches. From germline, CDR1 is LGHNA and CDR2 YNFKEQ. The CDR3 length is 17 residues. The CDR3 sequence is CASSQDGTRGNQETQYF. The CDR3 DNA reads TGTGCCAGCAGCCAAGATGGGACTAGGGGGAACCAAGAGACCCAGTACTTC.

The rearrangement uses TRBV6-8 and TRBJ2-5; 9 nucleotides agree with TRBD1. Germline V CDR1 and CDR2: MNHGY, SAAAGT. The CDR3 has 15 amino acids. The ends lost 0 bases at V and 4 bases at J; junction bases unmatched: 3. In DNA, the CDR3 is TGTGCCAGCAGTTACTCAAGGGACAGGGCAGAGACCCAGTACTTC. Its protein product is CASSYSRDRAETQYF.

The chain recombines TRBV12-3 or TRBV12-4 with TRBJ1-5, with 7 nucleotides matching TRBD1. Losses at the gene ends were 2 bases for V and 0 bases for J; bases not matched to a gene: 4. The CDR3 is 16 residues long. This CDR3 is CASSLRGQNSNQPQHF. The CDR3 DNA is TGTGCCAGCAGTTTAAGGGGGCAGAATAGCAATCAGCCCCAGCATTTT.

The chain recombines TRBV6-6 with TRBJ1-1; TRBD1 agrees at 10 bases. Germline-derived CDR1 and CDR2 are MNHNY and SVGAGI (reference sequence). This CDR3 region has 17 residues. J was trimmed by 3 bases and V by 10 bases; bases with no gene match: 17. This CDR3 is CATPRTGTGVRDTEAFF. In nucleotides, the CDR3 is TGTGCCACCCCCCGTACCGGGACAGGGGTTCGGGACACTGAAGCTTTCTTT.

This clonotype was recorded at least ten times. The V gene is TRBV28, the J gene TRBJ1-1; tentative D call: TRBD1 (5 bases). CDR3 size: 13 residues. Between the trimmed V and J ends, which lost 8 bases and 5 bases, there was a span of 15 bases. Per germline, CDR1 MDHEN and CDR2 SYDVKM. The CDR3 loop is CASGREGRTEAFF. The CDR3 nucleotides read TGTGCCAGCGGAAGGGAGGGGCGGACTGAAGCTTTCTTT.

This clonotype was seen a handful of times. The chain couples TRBV20-1 to TRBJ1-1, with a possible D match to TRBD1 (5 bases). With 3 bases removed from V and 6 bases from J, the gap between germline ends came to 11 bases. CDR1 DFQATT and CDR2 SNEGSKA come from the germline V gene (reference sequence). This CDR3 is built from 12 residues. The CDR3 is CSARKPGAEAFF. Written as DNA, the CDR3 is TGCAGTGCTAGGAAGCCGGGGGCTGAAGCTTTCTTT.

Here the CDR3 DNA reads TGTGCCAGCAGCTACAGCAGGGGGGAGTACAATGAGCAGTTCTTC. Protein: CASSYSRGEYNEQFF. The chain recombines TRBV5-5 with TRBJ2-1; D might be TRBD1 (7 bases). Germline values: CDR1 SGHKS, CDR2 YYEKEE (reference sequence). The CDR3 extends over 15 amino acids. With 3 bases removed from V and 4 bases from J, the gap between germline ends came to 14 bases. Full variable domain (remainder filled in from reference TRBV5-5 and TRBJ2-1): DAGVTQSPTHLIKTRGQQVTLRCSPISGHKSVSWYQQVLGQGPQFIFQYYEKEERGRGNFPDRFSARQFPNYSSELNVNALLLGDSALYLCASSYSRGEYNEQFFGPGTRLTVL.

For this clonotype: The junction does not match germline at one end; this may be a read error. This rearrangement joins TRBV6-8 to TRBJ2-3, with D possibly matching TRBD2 (6 bases). Germline-derived CDR1 and CDR2 are MNHGY and SAAAGT. The CDR3 sequence is 11 residues long. Here the CDR3 reads CASNYGSTQYF. CDR3 DNA sequence: TGTGCCAGCAATTACGGGAGTACGCAGTATTTT.

In this sample, this clonotype turned up a few times. V gene TRBV10-3 combines with J gene TRBJ1-2; 8 bases fit TRBD1. Germline-derived CDR1 and CDR2 are ENHRY and SYGVKD. The CDR3 is 15 amino acids. V shed 0 bases, J shed 2 bases, and the junction held 2 bases outside the gene matches. The CDR3: CAISESRTGNYGYTF. The CDR3 nucleotides read TGTGCCATCAGTGAGTCTAGGACAGGGAACTATGGCTACACCTTC.

A few counts support this clonotype. This sequence joins TRBV6-1 and TRBJ2-7; TRBD1 aligns across 7 bases. The CDR3 runs 14 residues. Germline CDR1 reads MNHNS; CDR2 reads SASEGT. The trim removed 6 bases at V and 3 bases at J, leaving 8 bases unmatched. The CDR3 loop reads CASSPEDRLYEQYF. CDR3 nucleotides: TGTGCCAGCAGCCCAGAGGACAGGCTCTACGAGCAGTACTTC.